These 21 T cell receptor beta chains were all obtained from the same sample, sequenced in a study of blood T cell repertoires in COVID-19. The data were produced by immunoSEQ multiplex PCR, yet TCRdb's version contains in-frame clones alone and is incomplete. Here the sample spans 150,000 to 200,000 clones, around four fifths being singletons. The material sequenced was PBMCs or T cells enriched from blood (not recorded which). The receptor source for this set is a woman aged 50 to 60 who had recovered from COVID-19.

V usage is TRBV3-1 (or the pseudogene TRBV3-2) and J usage is TRBJ2-7; no reliable D call. CDR1 is LGHDT, CDR2 YNNKEL, per germline (reference sequence). Trimming took off 0 bases at V and 6 bases at J, with 9 bases between the two ends. The CDR3 covers 13 residues. CDR3 DNA sequence: TGTGCCAGCAGCCAAGATCGAATGAGCGAGCAGTACTTC. It translates to CASSQDRMSEQYF.

This chain links TRBV27 with TRBJ1-5; D gene ambiguous. This CDR3 is built from 14 residues. V dropped 6 bases and J dropped 1 base, with 10 bases sitting between them. The germline gives CDR1 MNHEY, CDR2 SMNVEV (reference sequence). The CDR3 bases are TGTGCCAGCAGCCGTGACGGGAGCAATCAGCCCCAGCATTTT. Translation gives CASSRDGSNQPQHF.

The CDR3 coding sequence is TGTGCCAGCAGCGTAGAATTAGTAGCGGACTCCTACAATGAGCAGTTCTTC. Translating gives CASSVELVADSYNEQFF. The chain couples TRBV9 to TRBJ2-1, with a weak D call TRBD2 (6 bases). The CDR3 consists of 17 residues. Germline V gives CDR1 SGDLS, CDR2 YYNGEE. With 0 bases removed from V and 0 bases from J, the gap between germline ends came to 13 bases.

The V gene is TRBV28, the J gene TRBJ1-2; TRBD1 agrees at 9 bases. The CDR3 is made up of 18 amino acids. Germline CDR1 reads MDHEN; CDR2 reads SYDVKM. V shed 6 bases and J 4 bases; nucleotides not matched to a gene: 18. The CDR3 DNA is TGTGCCAGCAGACAAGGGACAGGGAAAAACGCTGAGGGCTATGGCTACACCTTC. Translation: CASRQGTGKNAEGYGYTF.

The chain employs TRBV2 and TRBJ1-5; 7 bases match TRBD1. CDR3 size: 15 residues. Germline CDR1 and CDR2: SNHLY and FYNNEI. After removal of 6 bases from V and 1 base from J, the junction contained 6 bases not matched to a gene. The CDR3 spells CASREYRGSNQPQHF. CDR3 nucleotide sequence: TGTGCCAGCAGGGAATACAGGGGAAGCAATCAGCCCCAGCATTTT. Supplemented by reference TRBV2 and TRBJ1-5, the full variable domain reads EPEVTQTPSHQVTQMGQEVILRCVPISNHLYFYWYRQILGQKVEFLVSFYNNEISEKSEIFDDQFSVERPDGSNFTLKIRSTKLEDSAMYFCASREYRGSNQPQHFGDGTRLSIL.

This clone appeared once. The chain links TRBV5-1 to TRBJ2-5, with TRBD2 matching 8 bases. The J segment lost 0 bases and the V segment lost 4 bases, leaving 8 bases of the junction unmatched. The germline V gene encodes CDR1 SGHRS and CDR2 YFSETQ. The CDR3 has 16 amino acids. CDR3 region: CASSPWEREYQETQYF. CDR3 sequence (DNA): TGCGCCAGCAGCCCCTGGGAGCGGGAGTACCAAGAGACCCAGTACTTC.

This clone was seen more than once but under ten times. The chain is built from TRBV2 and TRBJ1-2; TRBD1 matches at 7 bases. V was clipped by 10 bases and J by 7 bases; unmatched bases: 9. The germline gives CDR1 SNHLY, CDR2 FYNNEI. The CDR3 is 12 residues long. The CDR3 spells CATSTGKSGYTF. CDR3 nucleotide sequence: TGTGCCACTTCGACAGGGAAAAGTGGCTACACCTTC.

The V and J genes are TRBV7-9 and TRBJ2-3; 7 bases map to TRBD2. The germline gives CDR1 SEHNR, CDR2 FQNEAQ (reference sequence). The CDR3 covers 15 residues. V was pared by 5 bases and J by 3 bases, with 8 bases of the junction left unmatched. CDR3 sequence reads: CASSLLAEPTDTQYF. As DNA, the CDR3 is TGTGCCAGCAGCCTGCTAGCGGAACCAACAGATACGCAGTATTTT.

The chain is built from TRBV9 and TRBJ2-5; 9 bases line up with TRBD1. Germline V gene data show CDR1 as SGDLS and CDR2 as YYNGEE. CDR3 length: 15 amino acids. V was clipped by 4 bases and J by 4 bases; unmatched bases: 8. The CDR3, as DNA: TGTGCCAGCAGCTCGTCGGACAGGGGAAGAGAGACCCAGTACTTC. Its translation: CASSSSDRGRETQYF.

The CDR3 nucleotides are TGCGCCAGCAGCTTGGTGGCTAGCGGGAGGGCCGCCAATGAGCAGTTCTTC. It encodes CASSLVASGRAANEQFF. The chain is built from TRBV5-1 and TRBJ2-1, with 12 bases matching TRBD2. In germline, CDR1 is SGHRS, CDR2 YFSETQ. The CDR3 is made up of 17 amino acids. V was pared by 0 bases and J by 6 bases, with 7 bases of the junction left unmatched.

This clone has ten or more counts. The rearrangement uses TRBV6-5 and TRBJ2-7; 10 bases match TRBD2. With V trimmed by 0 bases and J by 3 bases, 5 bases remained unmatched. The CDR3 is 16 amino acids. Germline V gives CDR1 MNHEY, CDR2 SVGAGI. In DNA, the CDR3 is TGTGCCAGCAGTTACTCCCCGGGACTAGCGAGCTACGAGCAGTACTTC. Translating gives CASSYSPGLASYEQYF.

This rearrangement joins TRBV6-5 to TRBJ2-3; 7 bases are a match to TRBD2. Germline V gene sequence: CDR1 MNHEY, CDR2 SVGAGI. Trimming removed 5 bases from V and 8 bases from J; junction bases left unmatched: 13. CDR3 length: 15 amino acids. Here the CDR3 DNA reads TGTGCCAGCAGTCGCCGGGGGACTAACTTCGCTACGCAGTATTTT. It codes for CASSRRGTNFATQYF.

The chain employs TRBV7-3 and TRBJ2-6, with 7 bases matching TRBD2. Germline CDR1 is SGHTA and CDR2 is FQGTGA. The CDR3 totals 16 residues. The V gene end was trimmed by 1 base and the J gene end by 6 bases; junction bases not matched to a gene: 6. CDR3 protein: CASSLIAGVEANVLTF. The CDR3 DNA reads TGTGCCAGCAGCTTAATCGCGGGGGTAGAGGCCAACGTCCTGACTTTC.

This chain connects TRBV12-3 or TRBV12-4 to TRBJ2-3; no reliable D call. There are 13 residues in the CDR3. V was shortened by 3 bases and J by 2 bases, with 6 bases between the two germline ends. The CDR3 spells CASSLRPTDTQYF. CDR3 in DNA: TGTGCCAGCAGTTTGCGCCCCACAGATACGCAGTATTTT.

V and J are TRBV2 and TRBJ1-1; 7 bases map to TRBD1. Germline-derived CDR1 and CDR2 are SNHLY and FYNNEI. The junction had 4 bases not matched to a gene; V was cut back by 2 bases and J by 7 bases. This CDR3 spans 13 amino acids. CDR3 in DNA: TGTGCCAGCAGTGAACAGGGGGTGGATGAAGCTTTCTTT. Translation: CASSEQGVDEAFF. Drawing the rest from reference TRBV2 and TRBJ1-1, the complete variable domain is EPEVTQTPSHQVTQMGQEVILRCVPISNHLYFYWYRQILGQKVEFLVSFYNNEISEKSEIFDDQFSVERPDGSNFTLKIRSTKLEDSAMYFCASSEQGVDEAFFGQGTRLTVV.

This clone appeared a few times. This chain uses TRBV2 with TRBJ1-1; possibly TRBD1 for D (6 bases). Germline V gene lookup returns CDR1 SNHLY and CDR2 FYNNEI. Trimming removed 8 bases at V and 3 bases at J, with 13 bases between. This CDR3 contains 13 residues. In DNA form, the CDR3 reads TGTGCCAGCCGGGACACCCGTGACACTGAAGCTTTCTTT. The encoded protein is CASRDTRDTEAFF.

V and J are TRBV12-3 or TRBV12-4 and TRBJ2-3; no clear D. The length of the CDR3 is 12 residues. Trimming left V 5 bases short and J 2 bases short, with 5 bases between. The CDR3 protein is CASSPVTDTQYF. CDR3 bases: TGTGCCAGCAGTCCCGTCACAGATACGCAGTATTTT.

CDR3 DNA: TGTGCCAGCAGCCGCGGTGCTAGCGGGAAAGTGAAAGAGACCCAGTACTTC. It encodes CASSRGASGKVKETQYF. V gene TRBV3-1 (or the pseudogene TRBV3-2) combines with J gene TRBJ2-5; TRBD2 agrees at 9 bases. Germline values: CDR1 LGHDT, CDR2 YNNKEL (reference sequence). V shed 4 bases, J shed 3 bases, and the junction held 12 bases outside the gene matches. There are 17 residues in the CDR3.

The gene calls are TRBV27 and TRBJ2-2; tentative D call: TRBD2 (6 bases). The CDR3 spans 14 residues. Germline V lookup: CDR1 MNHEY, CDR2 SMNVEV (reference sequence). V was clipped by 3 bases and J by 6 bases, with 11 bases between them. Written as DNA, the CDR3 is TGTGCCAGCAGTTTCCAATCTAGCGCCGGGGAGCTGTTTTTT. It yields the protein CASSFQSSAGELFF.

The genes are TRBV7-7 and TRBJ2-1, with 10 bases aligning to TRBD1. The CDR3 is 15 residues long. The germline CDR1 and CDR2 sequences are SSHAT and FNYEAQ (reference sequence). Losses at the gene ends were 5 bases for V and 4 bases for J; bases not matched to a gene: 5. The CDR3 here is CASSLGQGTYNEQFF. The DNA for the CDR3 is TGTGCCAGCAGCCTGGGACAGGGGACATACAATGAGCAGTTCTTC.

The V and J genes are TRBV10-3 and TRBJ2-2; 13 nucleotides match TRBD2. The germline CDR1 and CDR2 sequences are ENHRY and SYGVKD. The J segment lost 8 bases and the V segment lost 8 bases, leaving 8 bases of the junction unmatched. The CDR3 sequence is 15 residues long. As DNA, the CDR3 is TGTGCCATCTCTGGGACTAGCGGGACTATAGGGGAGCTGTTTTTT. Amino acid sequence: CAISGTSGTIGELFF.